The rows below give T cell receptor beta chains drawn from one sample of a study of T cell repertoires in cytomegalovirus infection. What these receptors recognize is not known. TCRdb redid the calling of the reads with MiXCR, one entry per CDR3 protein. The sample has about half a million distinct CDR3 sequences; around 30% are singletons. The sample consisted of cultured PBMCs, taken from culture after CMV antigen stimulation. These receptors all stem from a human donor in good health (CMV status not recorded). Some clones in this sample may be carry-over from other donors' samples. Each CDR3 is given with its conserved first and last residue.

V gene: TRBV2; J gene: TRBJ2-5; CDR3 protein: CASSSSGAETQYF
V gene: TRBV7-2; J gene: TRBJ1-2; CDR3 protein: CASSSGQGAGGYTF
V gene: TRBV7-2; J gene: TRBJ2-2; CDR3 protein: CASSPSGIGTGELFF
V gene: TRBV11-3; J gene: TRBJ2-1; CDR3 protein: CASRGTVNEQFF
V gene: TRBV7-8; J gene: TRBJ2-1; CDR3 protein: CASSSRTSGRNEQFF
V gene: TRBV9; J gene: TRBJ1-1; CDR3 protein: CASSFPGSMAEAFF
V gene: TRBV24-1; J gene: TRBJ2-1; CDR3 protein: CATSGVAGDKFDEQFF
V gene: TRBV7-6; J gene: TRBJ2-3; CDR3 protein: CASSLGATSALGDTQYF
V gene: TRBV14; J gene: TRBJ2-2; CDR3 protein: CASSQVLTNTGELFF
V gene: TRBV7-2; J gene: TRBJ1-6; CDR3 protein: CASSPQGAINNSPLHF
V gene: TRBV27; J gene: TRBJ2-7; CDR3 protein: CATPPSTEYEQYF
V gene: TRBV20-1; J gene: TRBJ1-5; CDR3 protein: CSASTGGSNQPQHF
V gene: TRBV4-1; J gene: TRBJ1-1; CDR3 protein: CASSWGQGAWQAFF
V gene: TRBV7-2; J gene: TRBJ2-1; CDR3 protein: CASSWGLASNEQFF
V gene: TRBV7-9; J gene: TRBJ2-7; CDR3 protein: CASSPLDWVAYEQYF
V gene: TRBV30; J gene: TRBJ1-2; CDR3 protein: CAWSVDYGYTF
V gene: TRBV19; J gene: TRBJ1-2; CDR3 protein: CASINPSSNNYGYTF
V gene: TRBV7-8; J gene: TRBJ2-6; CDR3 protein: CASSLGVTGANVLTF
V gene: TRBV4-3; J gene: TRBJ2-2; CDR3 protein: CASSHTGLLTGELFF
V gene: TRBV19; J gene: TRBJ1-2; CDR3 protein: CASTLTWIDYGYTF
V gene: TRBV27; J gene: TRBJ2-1; CDR3 protein: CASSLGNQGNEQFF
V gene: TRBV20-1; J gene: TRBJ2-7; CDR3 protein: CSLGTAYEQYF
V gene: TRBV6-5; J gene: TRBJ1-1; CDR3 protein: CASSYSGFFKPDTEAFF
V gene: TRBV19; J gene: TRBJ2-3; CDR3 protein: CASSGGEHTDTQYF
V gene: TRBV7-2; J gene: TRBJ2-1; CDR3 protein: CASSFASGSNVQFF
V gene: TRBV6-5; J gene: TRBJ2-3; CDR3 protein: CASSYPSGLSTDTQYF
V gene: TRBV12-3/TRBV12-4; J gene: TRBJ1-4; CDR3 protein: CASSQPRGKLAEKLFF
V gene: TRBV6-5; J gene: TRBJ2-1; CDR3 protein: CASSAAGTSSYNEQFF
V gene: TRBV19; J gene: TRBJ1-1; CDR3 protein: CASSIGSYTEAFF